A selection of T cell receptor beta chains follows, all from one sample in a study of blood T cell repertoires in COVID-19. Libraries were prepared by immunoSEQ multiplex PCR; TCRdb keeps only in-frame clonotypes and omits some of them. The data show tens of thousands of clones, approximately 80% seen once. The specimen sequenced was peripheral blood. These receptors were obtained from a man aged 25 to 40 with COVID-19, enrolled during active disease. Each CDR3 is given with its conserved first and last residue. Fields, in order: clone size, J gene, D gene, CDR3 length, V gene, CDR3 protein, CDR3 DNA. D genes are given only for firm matches. Part of the rows lack a size; the others show once, few, many or a class for expanded clones.

abundance: -
j_gene: TRBJ1-3
d_gene: TRBD1
len: 16
v_gene: TRBV28
CDR3aa: CASRPLGTVAGNTIYF
CDR3nt: TGTGCCAGCAGGCCCCTAGGGACAGTTGCTGGAAACACCATATATTTT

abundance: -
j_gene: TRBJ2-1
d_gene: -
len: 13
v_gene: TRBV10-3
CDR3aa: CAISEFEGGEQFF
CDR3nt: TGTGCCATCAGTGAATTTGAAGGAGGCGAGCAGTTCTTC

abundance: -
j_gene: TRBJ1-6
d_gene: -
len: 13
v_gene: TRBV7-2
CDR3aa: CASSARVDSPLHF
CDR3nt: TGTGCCAGCAGCGCCCGAGTAGATTCACCCCTCCACTTT

abundance: -
j_gene: TRBJ1-2
d_gene: TRBD1
len: 15
v_gene: TRBV19
CDR3aa: CASSGDRGTNYGYTF
CDR3nt: TGTGCCAGTAGTGGAGACAGGGGGACTAACTATGGCTACACCTTC

abundance: -
j_gene: TRBJ2-4
d_gene: TRBD1
len: 14
v_gene: TRBV5-1
CDR3aa: CASSPIQGANIQYF
CDR3nt: TGCGCCAGCAGCCCTATACAGGGGGCGAACATTCAGTACTTC

abundance: -
j_gene: TRBJ1-2
d_gene: TRBD1
len: 14
v_gene: TRBV6-1
CDR3aa: CASSEGGQPHGYTF
CDR3nt: TGTGCCAGCAGTGAAGGGGGACAGCCCCATGGCTACACCTTC

abundance: -
j_gene: TRBJ2-4
d_gene: TRBD1
len: 14
v_gene: TRBV4-2
CDR3aa: CASSPVGTGNIQYF
CDR3nt: TGTGCCAGCAGCCCGGTAGGGACAGGGAACATTCAGTACTTC

abundance: -
j_gene: TRBJ2-1
d_gene: TRBD1
len: 16
v_gene: TRBV10-3
CDR3aa: CAISDPGQGLRNEQFF
CDR3nt: TGTGCCATCAGTGACCCGGGACAGGGGTTAAGGAATGAGCAGTTCTTC

abundance: -
j_gene: TRBJ2-1
d_gene: TRBD1
len: 13
v_gene: TRBV12-3/TRBV12-4
CDR3aa: CASILQGNNEQFF
CDR3nt: TGTGCCAGCATACTACAGGGGAACAATGAGCAGTTCTTC

abundance: -
j_gene: TRBJ2-7
d_gene: TRBD2
len: 15
v_gene: TRBV10-3
CDR3aa: CAISALTSGTYEQYF
CDR3nt: TGTGCCATCAGTGCCTTGACTAGCGGTACCTACGAGCAGTACTTC

abundance: few
j_gene: TRBJ1-4
d_gene: -
len: 12
v_gene: TRBV4-1
CDR3aa: CASSQVAGKLFF
CDR3nt: TGCGCCAGCAGCCAAGTAGCGGGAAAACTGTTTTTT

abundance: -
j_gene: TRBJ2-2
d_gene: -
len: 15
v_gene: TRBV9
CDR3aa: CASSPSIPGTGELFF
CDR3nt: TGTGCCAGCAGCCCCTCGATTCCGGGAACCGGGGAGCTGTTTTTT

abundance: -
j_gene: TRBJ1-2
d_gene: -
len: 16
v_gene: TRBV20-1
CDR3aa: CCASPPTGRRNYGYTF
CDR3nt: TGCTGTGCTAGTCCCCCGACTGGGAGACGCAACTATGGCTACACCTTC

abundance: -
j_gene: TRBJ2-1
d_gene: -
len: 15
v_gene: TRBV28
CDR3aa: CASSLGGVNTNEQFF
CDR3nt: TGTGCCAGCAGTTTAGGCGGGGTAAACACCAATGAGCAGTTCTTC

abundance: -
j_gene: TRBJ1-5
d_gene: -
len: 14
v_gene: TRBV28
CDR3aa: CASSLWAGDQPQHF
CDR3nt: TGTGCCAGCAGTTTATGGGCAGGGGATCAGCCCCAGCATTTT

abundance: -
j_gene: TRBJ2-2
d_gene: -
len: 13
v_gene: TRBV27
CDR3aa: CASSLFRTGELFF
CDR3nt: TGTGCCAGCAGTTTATTTCGTACCGGGGAGCTGTTTTTT

abundance: -
j_gene: TRBJ2-6
d_gene: -
len: 11
v_gene: TRBV30
CDR3aa: CAFGVANVLTF
CDR3nt: TGTGCCTTCGGTGTGGCCAACGTCCTGACTTTC

abundance: -
j_gene: TRBJ2-1
d_gene: TRBD1
len: 15
v_gene: TRBV28
CDR3aa: CASSSNRGGDNEQFF
CDR3nt: TGTGCCAGTTCCTCGAACAGGGGTGGAGACAATGAGCAGTTCTTC

abundance: -
j_gene: TRBJ1-1
d_gene: -
len: 14
v_gene: TRBV3-1/TRBV3-2
CDR3aa: CASSQGHSNTEAFF
CDR3nt: TGTGCCAGCAGCCAGGGACATTCGAACACTGAAGCTTTCTTT

abundance: -
j_gene: TRBJ2-7
d_gene: TRBD1
len: 15
v_gene: TRBV25-1
CDR3aa: CASSEGDRGAYEQYF
CDR3nt: TGTGCCAGCAGTGAAGGGGACAGGGGGGCCTACGAGCAGTACTTC

abundance: -
j_gene: TRBJ1-2
d_gene: -
len: 12
v_gene: TRBV6-5
CDR3aa: CASRTTNYGYTF
CDR3nt: TGTGCCAGCAGAACAACTAACTATGGCTACACCTTC

abundance: -
j_gene: TRBJ2-3
d_gene: TRBD2
len: 16
v_gene: TRBV4-3
CDR3aa: CASSQDISAGADTQYF
CDR3nt: TGCGCCAGCAGCCAAGATATCTCAGCGGGAGCCGATACGCAGTATTTT

abundance: -
j_gene: TRBJ2-3
d_gene: TRBD2
len: 15
v_gene: TRBV7-9
CDR3aa: CASSQGTSGADTQYF
CDR3nt: TGTGCCAGCAGCCAGGGGACTAGCGGAGCAGATACGCAGTATTTT

abundance: once
j_gene: TRBJ2-3
d_gene: TRBD2
len: 19
v_gene: TRBV9
CDR3aa: CASSAEDGLAGGRLGTQYF
CDR3nt: TGTGCCAGCAGCGCAGAGGATGGACTAGCGGGAGGGCGGTTAGGGACGCAGTATTTT

abundance: medium-sized
j_gene: TRBJ2-7
d_gene: -
len: 17
v_gene: TRBV4-2
CDR3aa: CASSQDTESASVRGQYF
CDR3nt: TGTGCCAGCAGCCAAGATACCGAGTCAGCCTCTGTTAGAGGGCAGTACTTC

abundance: -
j_gene: TRBJ2-5
d_gene: TRBD1
len: 13
v_gene: TRBV18
CDR3aa: CASSQGEKETQYF
CDR3nt: TGTGCCAGCTCCCAGGGGGAGAAAGAGACCCAGTACTTC

abundance: many
j_gene: TRBJ1-6
d_gene: TRBD1
len: 13
v_gene: TRBV10-3
CDR3aa: CAISTGEYSPLHF
CDR3nt: TGTGCCATCAGTACAGGGGAGTACTCACCCCTCCACTTT

abundance: -
j_gene: TRBJ2-1
d_gene: -
len: 13
v_gene: TRBV29-1
CDR3aa: CSVAGVSYNEQFF
CDR3nt: TGCAGCGTTGCGGGGGTGTCCTACAATGAGCAGTTCTTC

abundance: -
j_gene: TRBJ1-5
d_gene: -
len: 16
v_gene: TRBV6-4
CDR3aa: CASSEKKRVSNQPQHF
CDR3nt: TGTGCCAGCAGTGAGAAAAAGAGGGTTAGCAATCAGCCCCAGCATTTT

abundance: -
j_gene: TRBJ1-6
d_gene: -
len: 14
v_gene: TRBV25-1
CDR3aa: CASNRGSGNSPLHF
CDR3nt: TGTGCCAGCAATCGGGGTTCGGGTAATTCACCCCTCCACTTT

abundance: -
j_gene: TRBJ1-1
d_gene: -
len: 14
v_gene: TRBV27
CDR3aa: CASSSGQPLTEAFF
CDR3nt: TGTGCCAGCAGCTCAGGACAGCCCCTCACTGAAGCTTTCTTT

abundance: -
j_gene: TRBJ1-2
d_gene: TRBD1
len: 17
v_gene: TRBV5-1
CDR3aa: CASSRTGTGVDVVGYTF
CDR3nt: TGCGCCAGCAGCAGGACCGGGACAGGGGTTGATGTCGTTGGCTACACCTTC

abundance: -
j_gene: TRBJ1-2
d_gene: -
len: 15
v_gene: TRBV21-1
CDR3aa: CASSKEGQGVNGYTF
CDR3nt: TGTGCCAGCAGCAAAGAGGGACAGGGGGTGAATGGCTACACCTTC

abundance: -
j_gene: TRBJ2-7
d_gene: TRBD1
len: 12
v_gene: TRBV18
CDR3aa: CASSSTGDEQYF
CDR3nt: TGTGCCAGCTCATCAACAGGGGACGAGCAGTACTTC

abundance: few
j_gene: TRBJ2-7
d_gene: TRBD1
len: 15
v_gene: TRBV28
CDR3aa: CASSLGKGAGYEQYF
CDR3nt: TGTGCCAGCAGTTTAGGAAAGGGGGCCGGATACGAGCAGTACTTC

abundance: -
j_gene: TRBJ2-7
d_gene: TRBD2
len: 16
v_gene: TRBV4-1
CDR3aa: CASSPSSRTSFYEQYF
CDR3nt: TGCGCCAGCAGCCCCTCTTCAAGGACTAGCTTCTACGAGCAGTACTTC

abundance: -
j_gene: TRBJ2-1
d_gene: -
len: 13
v_gene: TRBV30
CDR3aa: CAWSRNRENEQFF
CDR3nt: TGTGCCTGGAGTAGGAACAGGGAGAATGAGCAGTTCTTC

abundance: -
j_gene: TRBJ1-5
d_gene: -
len: 19
v_gene: TRBV30
CDR3aa: CAWSVPPWQGNRGNQPQHF
CDR3nt: TGTGCCTGGAGTGTACCCCCGTGGCAGGGTAATAGGGGCAATCAGCCCCAGCATTTT

abundance: -
j_gene: TRBJ1-2
d_gene: TRBD1
len: 16
v_gene: TRBV11-1
CDR3aa: CASSSARAGQGGGYTF
CDR3nt: TGTGCCAGCAGCTCGGCCAGGGCTGGACAGGGAGGCGGCTACACCTTC

abundance: -
j_gene: TRBJ1-2
d_gene: -
len: 13
v_gene: TRBV28
CDR3aa: CASQTGSNYGYTF
CDR3nt: TGTGCCAGCCAAACAGGATCGAACTATGGCTACACCTTC

abundance: -
j_gene: TRBJ1-3
d_gene: -
len: 14
v_gene: TRBV28
CDR3aa: CASSFVQGGNTIYF
CDR3nt: TGTGCCAGCAGTTTCGTCCAGGGTGGAAACACCATATATTTT